This T cell receptor (beta chain) was sequenced during a study of CD8 T cells in ankylosing spondylitis. This CDR3 is 14 amino acids long. Trimming cost V 5 bases and J 6 bases; bases outside gene matches: 7. Germline-derived CDR1 and CDR2 are SGHTA and FQGNSA. Study-wide findings and caveats: Fewer than ten highly homologous variants made up a TCR beta motif that seemed to typify ankylosing spondylitis blood. Certain motif variants had earlier appeared in reactive arthritis synovial fluid and blood.

The table lists this clonotype with a count of one. Its antigen remains unidentified. Libraries of TCR beta came from quantitative 5'-RACE with molecular barcodes. TCRdb processed the 5' RACE reads anew with MiXCR; each CDR3 protein has one entry. Among 100,000 or so distinct CDR3 sequences, around 24% were seen once, and the ten largest hold over 9%. The clonotype originates from a male donor with ankylosing spondylitis. J is TRBJ2-1 and V is TRBV7-2, with 7 nucleotides matching TRBD1. Material for sequencing was synovial fluid, either unsorted or a sorted T cell fraction (not recorded which). CDR3 loop: CASSTRDSANEQFF. The CDR3 coding sequence is TGTGCCAGCAGCACCCGGGACAGCGCCAATGAGCAGTTCTTC. The full variable domain, rest sourced from reference TRBV7-2 and TRBJ2-1, is GAGVSQSPSNKVTEKGKDVELRCDPISGHTALYWYRQSLGQGLEFLIYFQGNSAPDKSGLPSDRFSAERTGGSVSTLTIQRTQQEDSAVYLCASSTRDSANEQFFGPGTRLTVL.